Below are 10 T cell receptor beta chains sequenced from a single sample in a study of T cells in Graves' hyperthyroidism and ophthalmopathy. Using RNA transcripts as the source, TCR beta CDR3 regions were amplified. The study used the HTBI primer set for a first-round RT-PCR of the TCR CDR3. MiXCR was run by TCRdb on the multiplex PCR reads, yielding one entry per CDR3 protein. The repertoire includes around 500,000 distinct CDR3 sequences, around 13% of them detected once, and approximately 14% sits in the top ten. Specimen: blood. These receptors came from a woman aged 40 to 50 with Graves' hyperthyroidism.

This clonotype was detected ten times or more. This chain links TRBV6-1 with TRBJ1-1; the D gene is possibly TRBD1 (5 bases). CDR1 and CDR2 from the germline V gene are MNHNS and SASEGT. The V gene lost 11 bases and the J gene lost 0 bases, with 19 bases spanning the gap. The CDR3 has 15 amino acids. CDR3 sequence (DNA): TGTGCCTACCAAGACTGGGACCCAATGAACACTGAAGCTTTCTTT. This codes for CAYQDWDPMNTEAFF.

The CDR3 is CASRAGTSATDTQYF. The DNA of the CDR3 is TGTGCCAGTAGGGCCGGGACTAGCGCCACAGATACGCAGTATTTT. The chain combines TRBV19 with TRBJ2-3, with 10 bases identical to TRBD2. The CDR3 is 15 amino acids. Germline CDR1 reads LNHDA; CDR2 reads SQIVND (reference sequence). The V and J ends lost 6 bases and 2 bases, in that order; junction bases with no gene match: 5.

This clonotype was detected many times. The chain employs TRBV6-1 and TRBJ2-3; TRBD2 aligns across 11 bases. V lost 7 bases to trimming and J lost 0 bases; unmatched junction nucleotides: 6. The CDR3 is 16 amino acids. Germline V gene sequence: CDR1 MNHNS, CDR2 SASEGT. CDR3 loop: CASTGLAGRSTDTQYF. Here the CDR3 DNA reads TGTGCCAGCACTGGACTAGCGGGTAGAAGCACAGATACGCAGTATTTT.

This clonotype appeared a single time. A read error is possible here, since a much larger clone lies one base away. V gene TRBV18 combines with J gene TRBJ2-1; D possibly corresponds to TRBD1 (5 bases). The DNA end lines up better with TRBJ2-7; the J call may be wrong. This CDR3 is built from 12 residues. The V gene's germline CDR1 is KGHSH and CDR2 LQKENI. CDR3 loop: CASSRQGNEQYF. As DNA, the CDR3 is TGTGCCAGCTCAAGGCAGGGCAATGAGCAGTACTTC.

This clonotype was picked up many times. The chain employs TRBV6-1 and TRBJ2-7; a weak D match, TRBD2 (6 bases). The V end was cut by 8 bases, the J end by 5 bases, with 19 bases between. Germline CDR1 reads MNHNS; CDR2 reads SASEGT. The CDR3 totals 14 residues. The DNA of the CDR3 is TGTGCCAGCGGACGTCGTGGGACTTGGGACGAGCAGTACTTC. Protein sequence: CASGRRGTWDEQYF.

V and J are TRBV6-1 and TRBJ1-5; tentative D call: TRBD1 (5 bases). Trimming left V 5 bases short and J 2 bases short, with 10 bases between. Germline values: CDR1 MNHNS, CDR2 SASEGT. The length of the CDR3 is 14 residues. As DNA, the CDR3 is TGTGCCAGCAGTCCAATGGGGGGCAATCAGCCCCAGCATTTT. This encodes CASSPMGGNQPQHF.

This chain uses TRBV4-1 with TRBJ2-7; TRBD1 is a possible D gene (6 bases). The CDR3 runs 15 residues. Trimming removed 4 bases at V and 0 bases at J, with 13 bases between. Germline values: CDR1 MGHRA, CDR2 YSYEKL. CDR3 nucleotides: TGCGCCAGCAGCCCTTATACAGGGAGCTCCTACGAGCAGTACTTC. It translates to CASSPYTGSSYEQYF.

The genes are TRBV29-1 and TRBJ2-2; D gene unclear. The germline CDR1 and CDR2 sequences are SQVTM and ANQGSEA. The CDR3 has 14 amino acids. The germline V and J ends were trimmed by 6 bases and 4 bases, with 15 bases remaining between them. CDR3: CSVHKGSRTGELFF. In DNA form, the CDR3 reads TGCAGCGTCCACAAAGGATCCCGCACCGGGGAGCTGTTTTTT.

The rearrangement uses TRBV20-1 and TRBJ2-2; TRBD2 might be the D (5 bases). Germline CDR1 is DFQATT and CDR2 is SNEGSKA (reference sequence). Trimming shortened V by 7 bases and J by 2 bases, and 8 bases separated the two germline ends. This CDR3 is 12 amino acids long. This chain's CDR3 is CSGSDNTGELFF. CDR3 bases: TGCAGTGGTAGCGACAACACCGGGGAGCTGTTTTTT.

The rearrangement uses TRBV6-2 or TRBV6-3 and TRBJ2-2; D possibly corresponds to TRBD2 (7 bases). Trimming pared 0 bases from V and 5 bases from J, leaving 16 bases between. The CDR3 runs to 17 residues. CDR1 MNHEY and CDR2 SVGEGT come from the germline V gene. This CDR3 is CASSYSILGGGTGELFF. In DNA, the CDR3 is TGTGCCAGCAGTTACTCAATTTTAGGGGGGGGGACCGGGGAGCTGTTTTTT.